These 2 T cell receptor beta chains came from one sample sequenced in a study of Graves' ophthalmopathy and Graves' hyperthyroidism listed by TCRdb under 2018. Sequencing used an Illumina HiSeq 2000. TCR beta CDR3 regions were amplified from RNA transcripts for repertoire sequencing. HTBI primers and the Qiagen OneStep RT-PCR kit were used in a first-round RT-PCR, which was followed by a second-round multiplex PCR, size selection and purification. The public reads were reanalyzed by TCRdb: fastp trimming at Q25, MiXCR alignment, in-frame beta chains only. All rows with the same CDR3 protein become a single entry with the most common DNA and genes. The sample has a few hundred thousand distinct CDR3 sequences on record, roughly 39% of them singletons. About 4% of the sample is held by the ten biggest clonotypes. Specimen: peripheral blood or thyroid tissue (not recorded which). Source of these receptors: an adult man with Graves' hyperthyroidism.

The chain combines TRBV7-6 with TRBJ1-2, with D hard to call. Germline V lookup: CDR1 SGHVS, CDR2 FNYEAQ. This CDR3 contains 14 residues. The ends were cut back, 4 bases at V and 4 bases at J, with 13 bases in the middle. The CDR3 nucleotides are TGTGCCAGCAGCTCAGAGCGGGAAGTCTATGGCTACACCTTC. Translation: CASSSEREVYGYTF.

This clonotype has a count of ten or more. The chain combines TRBV13 with TRBJ2-7; unclear D gene. The CDR3 loop spans 12 amino acids. The V gene's germline CDR1 is PRHDT and CDR2 FYEKMQ (reference sequence). V lost 5 bases and J 2 bases, leaving 7 bases between the germline ends. DNA of the CDR3: TGTGCCAGCAGCCAACCCCCCTACGAGCAGTACTTC. It is translated as CASSQPPYEQYF.